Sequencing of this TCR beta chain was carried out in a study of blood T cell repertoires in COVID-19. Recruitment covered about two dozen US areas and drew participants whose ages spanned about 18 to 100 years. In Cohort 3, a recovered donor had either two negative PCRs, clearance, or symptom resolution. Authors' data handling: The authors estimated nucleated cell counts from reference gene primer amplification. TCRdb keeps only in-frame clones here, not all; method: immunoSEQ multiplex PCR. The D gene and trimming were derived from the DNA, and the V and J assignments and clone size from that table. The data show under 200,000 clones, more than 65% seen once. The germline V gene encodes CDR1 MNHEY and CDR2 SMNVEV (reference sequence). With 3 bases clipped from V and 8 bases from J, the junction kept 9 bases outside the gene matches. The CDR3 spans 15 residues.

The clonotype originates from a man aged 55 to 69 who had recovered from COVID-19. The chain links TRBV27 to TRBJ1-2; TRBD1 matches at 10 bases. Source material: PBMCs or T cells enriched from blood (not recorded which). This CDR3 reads CASSFGTGDQWGYTF. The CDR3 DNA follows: TGTGCCAGCAGTTTCGGGACAGGGGACCAATGGGGCTACACCTTC.